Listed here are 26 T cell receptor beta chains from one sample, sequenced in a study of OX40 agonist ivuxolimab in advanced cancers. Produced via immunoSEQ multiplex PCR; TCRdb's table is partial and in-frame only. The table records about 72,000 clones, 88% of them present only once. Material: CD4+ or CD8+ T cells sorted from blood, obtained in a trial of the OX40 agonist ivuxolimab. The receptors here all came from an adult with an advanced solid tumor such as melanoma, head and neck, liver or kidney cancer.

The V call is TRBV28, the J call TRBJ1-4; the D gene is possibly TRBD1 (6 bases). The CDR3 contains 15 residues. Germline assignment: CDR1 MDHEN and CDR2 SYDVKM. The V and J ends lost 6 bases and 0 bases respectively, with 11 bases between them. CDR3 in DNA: TGTGCCAGCAGCTCCGGGACACCAACTAATGAAAAACTGTTTTTT. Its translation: CASSSGTPTNEKLFF.

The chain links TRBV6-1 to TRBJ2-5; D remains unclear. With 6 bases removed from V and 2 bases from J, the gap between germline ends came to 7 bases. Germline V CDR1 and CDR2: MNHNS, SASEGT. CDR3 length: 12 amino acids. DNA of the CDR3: TGTGCCAGCAGAGGTAGGCAAGAGACCCAGTACTTC. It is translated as CASRGRQETQYF.

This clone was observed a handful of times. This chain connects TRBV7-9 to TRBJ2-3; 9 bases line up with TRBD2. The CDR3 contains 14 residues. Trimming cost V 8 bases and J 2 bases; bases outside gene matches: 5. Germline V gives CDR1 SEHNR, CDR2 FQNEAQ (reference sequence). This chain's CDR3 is CASGPSGNTDTQYF. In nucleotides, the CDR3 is TGTGCCAGCGGGCCTAGCGGGAACACAGATACGCAGTATTTT.

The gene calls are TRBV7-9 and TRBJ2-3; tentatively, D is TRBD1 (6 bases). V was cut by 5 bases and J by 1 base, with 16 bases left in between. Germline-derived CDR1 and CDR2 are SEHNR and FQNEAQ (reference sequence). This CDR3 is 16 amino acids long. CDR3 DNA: TGTGCCAGCAGCCCGGCGGGCGCAGGGGGCACAGATACGCAGTATTTT. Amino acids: CASSPAGAGGTDTQYF.

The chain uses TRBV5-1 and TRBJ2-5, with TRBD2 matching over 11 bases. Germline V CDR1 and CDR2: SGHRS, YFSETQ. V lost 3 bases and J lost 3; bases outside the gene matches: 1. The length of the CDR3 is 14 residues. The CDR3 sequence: CASSSGLAEETQYF. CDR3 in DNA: TGCGCCAGCAGCTCGGGACTAGCGGAAGAGACCCAGTACTTC.

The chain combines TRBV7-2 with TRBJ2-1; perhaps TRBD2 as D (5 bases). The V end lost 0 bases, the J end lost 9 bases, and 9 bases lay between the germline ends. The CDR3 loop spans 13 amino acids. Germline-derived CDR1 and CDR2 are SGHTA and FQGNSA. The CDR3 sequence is CASSLAGVVEQFF. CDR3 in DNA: TGTGCCAGCAGCTTAGCGGGAGTCGTTGAGCAGTTCTTC.

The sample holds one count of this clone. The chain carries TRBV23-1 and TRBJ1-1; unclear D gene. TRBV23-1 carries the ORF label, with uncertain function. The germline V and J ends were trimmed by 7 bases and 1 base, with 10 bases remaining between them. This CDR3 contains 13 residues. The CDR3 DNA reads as TGCGCCAGCACCTTGGACGGGAACACTGAAGCTTTCTTT. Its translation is CASTLDGNTEAFF.

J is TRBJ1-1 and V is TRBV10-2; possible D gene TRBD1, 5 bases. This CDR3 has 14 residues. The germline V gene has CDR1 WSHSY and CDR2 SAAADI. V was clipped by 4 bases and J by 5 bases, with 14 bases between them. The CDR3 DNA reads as TGCGCCAGCAGTGCTGCCGGGGGAGTTACTGAAGCTTTCTTT. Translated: CASSAAGGVTEAFF.

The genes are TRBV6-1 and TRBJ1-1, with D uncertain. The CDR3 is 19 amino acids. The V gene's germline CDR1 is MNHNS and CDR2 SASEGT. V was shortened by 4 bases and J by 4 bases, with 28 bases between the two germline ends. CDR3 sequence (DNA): TGTGCCAGCAGTGGTGTCAGGATCAGAAGACTCCTCAGGATCACTGAAGCTTTCTTT. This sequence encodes CASSGVRIRRLLRITEAFF.

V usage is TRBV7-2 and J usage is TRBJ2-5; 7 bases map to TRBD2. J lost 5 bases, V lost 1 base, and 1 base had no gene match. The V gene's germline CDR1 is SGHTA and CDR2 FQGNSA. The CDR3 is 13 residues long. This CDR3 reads CASSLVSGETQYF. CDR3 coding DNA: TGTGCCAGCAGCTTAGTTAGCGGGGAGACCCAGTACTTC.

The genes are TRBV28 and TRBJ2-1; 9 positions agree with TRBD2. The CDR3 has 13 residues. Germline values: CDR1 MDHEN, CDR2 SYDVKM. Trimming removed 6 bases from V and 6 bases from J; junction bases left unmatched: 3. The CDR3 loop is CASRAGGINEQFF. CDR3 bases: TGTGCCAGCAGAGCGGGGGGTATCAATGAGCAGTTCTTC.

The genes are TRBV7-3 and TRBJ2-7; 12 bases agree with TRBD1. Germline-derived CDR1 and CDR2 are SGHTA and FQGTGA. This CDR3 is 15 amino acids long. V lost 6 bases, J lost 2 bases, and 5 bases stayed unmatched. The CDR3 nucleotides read TGTGCCAGCAGTTCCGGGACAGGGGGCCCCTACGAGCAGTACTTC. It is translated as CASSSGTGGPYEQYF. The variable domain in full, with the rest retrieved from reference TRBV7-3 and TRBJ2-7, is GAGVSQTPSNKVTEKGKYVELRCDPISGHTALYWYRQSLGQGPEFLIYFQGTGAADDSGLPNDRFFAVRPEGSVSTLKIQRTERGDSAVYLCASSSGTGGPYEQYFGPGTRLTVT.

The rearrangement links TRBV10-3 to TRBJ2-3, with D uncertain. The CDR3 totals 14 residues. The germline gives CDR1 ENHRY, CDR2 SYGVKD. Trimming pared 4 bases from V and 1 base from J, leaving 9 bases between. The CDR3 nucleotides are TGTGCCATCAGTGGGGATAGAGGCACAGATACGCAGTATTTT. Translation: CAISGDRGTDTQYF.

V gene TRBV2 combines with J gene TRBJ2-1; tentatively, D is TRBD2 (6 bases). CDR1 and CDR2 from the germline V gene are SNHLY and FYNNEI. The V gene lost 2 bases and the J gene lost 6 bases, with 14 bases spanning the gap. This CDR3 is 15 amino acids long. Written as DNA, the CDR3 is TGTGCCAGCAGTGAAAGAGGTTTCGGGGGCAATGAGCAGTTCTTC. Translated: CASSERGFGGNEQFF.

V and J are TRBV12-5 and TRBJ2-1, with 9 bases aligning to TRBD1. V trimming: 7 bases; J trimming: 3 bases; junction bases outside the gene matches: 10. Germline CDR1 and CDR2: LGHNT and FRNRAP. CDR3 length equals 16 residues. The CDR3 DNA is TGTGCTAGTGTCCTCCCGGCGGGACAGGGCTACAATGAGCAGTTCTTC. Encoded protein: CASVLPAGQGYNEQFF.

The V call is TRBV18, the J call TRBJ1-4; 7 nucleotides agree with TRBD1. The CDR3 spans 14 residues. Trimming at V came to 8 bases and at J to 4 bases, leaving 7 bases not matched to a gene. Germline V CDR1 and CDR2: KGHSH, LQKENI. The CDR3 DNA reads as TGTGCCAGCAAGACAGGGAGCTTTAATGAAAAACTGTTTTTT. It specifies CASKTGSFNEKLFF. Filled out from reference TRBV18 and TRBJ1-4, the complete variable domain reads NAGVMQNPRHLVRRRGQEARLRCSPMKGHSHVYWYRQLPEEGLKFMVYLQKENIIDESGMPKERFSAEFPKEGPSILRIQQVVRGDSAAYFCASKTGSFNEKLFFGSGTQLSVL.

CDR3 region: CASSAQPEGIETQYF. CDR3 nucleotides: TGCGCCAGCAGCGCCCAACCGGAGGGAATAGAGACCCAGTACTTC. This chain connects TRBV5-1 to TRBJ2-5; maybe TRBD2 (6 bases). V lost 4 bases, J lost 4 bases, and 17 bases lay in between. The CDR3 runs to 15 residues. Per the germline V gene, CDR1 is SGHRS and CDR2 is YFSETQ.

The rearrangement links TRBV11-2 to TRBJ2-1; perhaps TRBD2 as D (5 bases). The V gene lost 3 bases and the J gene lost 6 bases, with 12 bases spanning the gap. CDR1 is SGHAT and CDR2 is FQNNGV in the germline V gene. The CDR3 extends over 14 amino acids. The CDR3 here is CASSFMTNINEQFF. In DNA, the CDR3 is TGTGCCAGCAGCTTCATGACTAATATCAATGAGCAGTTCTTC.

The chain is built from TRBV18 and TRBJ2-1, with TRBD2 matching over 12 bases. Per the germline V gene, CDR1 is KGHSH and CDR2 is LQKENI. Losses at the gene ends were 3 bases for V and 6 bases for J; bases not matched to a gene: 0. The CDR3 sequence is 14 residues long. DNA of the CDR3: TGTGCCAGCTCACCGACTAGCGGGAGCAATGAGCAGTTCTTC. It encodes CASSPTSGSNEQFF.

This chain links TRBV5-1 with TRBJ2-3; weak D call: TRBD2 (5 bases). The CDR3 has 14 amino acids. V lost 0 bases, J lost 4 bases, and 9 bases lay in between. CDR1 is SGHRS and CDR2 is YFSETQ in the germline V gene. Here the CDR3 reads CASSLGGPADTQYF. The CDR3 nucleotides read TGCGCCAGCAGCTTGGGAGGGCCCGCAGATACGCAGTATTTT.

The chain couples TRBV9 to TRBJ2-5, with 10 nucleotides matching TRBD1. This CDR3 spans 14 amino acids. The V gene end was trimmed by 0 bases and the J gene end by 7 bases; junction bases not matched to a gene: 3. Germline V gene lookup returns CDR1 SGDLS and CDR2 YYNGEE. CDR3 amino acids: CASSVEGQGMTQYF. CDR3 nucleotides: TGTGCCAGCAGCGTAGAGGGACAGGGGATGACCCAGTACTTC.

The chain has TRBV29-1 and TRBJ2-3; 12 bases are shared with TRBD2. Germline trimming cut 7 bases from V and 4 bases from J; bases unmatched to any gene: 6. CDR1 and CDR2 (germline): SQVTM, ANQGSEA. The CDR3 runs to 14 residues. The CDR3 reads CSAGLAGSADTQYF. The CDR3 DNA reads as TGCAGCGCCGGACTAGCGGGGAGCGCAGATACGCAGTATTTT.

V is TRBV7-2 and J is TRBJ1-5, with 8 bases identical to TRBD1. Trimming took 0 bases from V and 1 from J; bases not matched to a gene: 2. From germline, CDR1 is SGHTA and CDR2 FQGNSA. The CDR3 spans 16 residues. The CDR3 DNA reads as TGTGCCAGCAGCTTAGCAGGGGACAGGAGCAATCAGCCCCAGCATTTT. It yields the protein CASSLAGDRSNQPQHF.

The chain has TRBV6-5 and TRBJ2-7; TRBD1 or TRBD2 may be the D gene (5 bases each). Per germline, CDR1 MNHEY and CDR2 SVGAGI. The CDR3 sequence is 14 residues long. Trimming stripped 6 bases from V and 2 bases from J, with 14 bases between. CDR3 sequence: CASSPGPNTYEQYF. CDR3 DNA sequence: TGTGCCAGCAGCCCGGGACCTAATACCTACGAGCAGTACTTC.

CDR3 sequence (DNA): TGTGCCAGCAGCCCACAGGGTTCGGATACGCAGTATTTT. Residues: CASSPQGSDTQYF. The chain is built from TRBV7-9 and TRBJ2-3; D possibly corresponds to TRBD1 (6 bases). CDR3 length: 13 amino acids. Germline V CDR1 and CDR2: SEHNR, FQNEAQ (reference sequence). The ends were cut back, 5 bases at V and 6 bases at J, with 12 bases in the middle. The whole variable domain, filled in from reference TRBV7-9 and TRBJ2-3, reads DTGVSQNPRHKITKRGQNVTFRCDPISEHNRLYWYRQTLGQGPEFLTYFQNEAQLEKSRLLSDRFSAERPKGSFSTLEIQRTEQGDSAMYLCASSPQGSDTQYFGPGTRLTVL.

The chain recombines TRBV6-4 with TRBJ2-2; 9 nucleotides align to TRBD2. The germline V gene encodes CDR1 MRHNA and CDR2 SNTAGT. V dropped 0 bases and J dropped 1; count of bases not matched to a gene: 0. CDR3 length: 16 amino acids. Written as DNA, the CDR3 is TGTGCCAGCAGTGACTCACTAGCGGGGAACACCGGGGAGCTGTTTTTT. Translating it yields CASSDSLAGNTGELFF.